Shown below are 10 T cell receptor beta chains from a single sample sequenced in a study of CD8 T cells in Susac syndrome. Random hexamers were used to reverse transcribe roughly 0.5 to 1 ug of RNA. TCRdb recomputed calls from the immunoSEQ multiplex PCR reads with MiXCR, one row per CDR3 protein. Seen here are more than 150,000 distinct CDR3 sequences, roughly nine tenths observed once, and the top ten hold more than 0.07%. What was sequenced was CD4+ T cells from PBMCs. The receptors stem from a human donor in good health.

CDR3: CATSVVSLGAGYNEQFF. Here the CDR3 DNA reads TGTGCCACCAGTGTCGTCTCTCTGGGAGCCGGCTACAATGAGCAGTTCTTC. V is TRBV24-1 and J is TRBJ2-1, with D possibly being TRBD2 (5 bases). Germline V gives CDR1 KGHDR, CDR2 SFDVKD. V shed 5 bases and J shed 3 bases, with 19 bases lying between them. This CDR3 spans 17 amino acids.

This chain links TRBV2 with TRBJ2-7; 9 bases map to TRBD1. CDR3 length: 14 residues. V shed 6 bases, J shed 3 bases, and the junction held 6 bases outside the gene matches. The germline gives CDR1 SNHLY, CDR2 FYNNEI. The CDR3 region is CASRAGTGFYEQYF. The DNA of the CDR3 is TGTGCCAGCAGAGCCGGGACAGGGTTCTACGAGCAGTACTTC.

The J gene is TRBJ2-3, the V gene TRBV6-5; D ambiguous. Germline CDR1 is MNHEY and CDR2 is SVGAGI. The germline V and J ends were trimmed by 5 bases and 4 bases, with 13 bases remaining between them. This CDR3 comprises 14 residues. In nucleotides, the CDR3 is TGTGCCAGCAGTCGGTTGGGTAGGGCAGATACGCAGTATTTT. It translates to CASSRLGRADTQYF.

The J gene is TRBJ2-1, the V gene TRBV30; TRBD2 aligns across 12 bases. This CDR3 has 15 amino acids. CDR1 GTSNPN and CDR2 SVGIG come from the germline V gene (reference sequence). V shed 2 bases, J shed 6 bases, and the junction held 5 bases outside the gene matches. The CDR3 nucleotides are TGTGCCTGGAGTTCCGGGACTAGCGGGTTCAATGAGCAGTTCTTC. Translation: CAWSSGTSGFNEQFF.

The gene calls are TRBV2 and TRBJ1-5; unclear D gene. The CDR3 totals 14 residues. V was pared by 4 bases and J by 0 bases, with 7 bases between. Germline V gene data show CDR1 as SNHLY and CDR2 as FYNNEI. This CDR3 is CASSVGYSNQPQHF. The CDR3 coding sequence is TGTGCCAGCAGTGTGGGCTATAGCAATCAGCCCCAGCATTTT. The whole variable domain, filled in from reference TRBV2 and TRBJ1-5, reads EPEVTQTPSHQVTQMGQEVILRCVPISNHLYFYWYRQILGQKVEFLVSFYNNEISEKSEIFDDQFSVERPDGSNFTLKIRSTKLEDSAMYFCASSVGYSNQPQHFGDGTRLSIL.

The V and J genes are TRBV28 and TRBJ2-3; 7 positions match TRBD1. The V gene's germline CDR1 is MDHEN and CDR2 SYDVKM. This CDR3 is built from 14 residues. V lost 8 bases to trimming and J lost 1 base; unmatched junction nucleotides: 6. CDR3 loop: CASLPGQRTDTQYF. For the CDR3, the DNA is TGTGCCAGCCTCCCGGGACAGCGCACAGATACGCAGTATTTT.

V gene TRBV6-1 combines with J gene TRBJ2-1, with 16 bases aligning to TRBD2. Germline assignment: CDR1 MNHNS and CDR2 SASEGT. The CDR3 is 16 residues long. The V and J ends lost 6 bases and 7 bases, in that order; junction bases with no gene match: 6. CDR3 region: CASRGLAGGPWNEQFF. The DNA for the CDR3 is TGTGCCAGCAGGGGACTAGCGGGAGGGCCTTGGAATGAGCAGTTCTTC.

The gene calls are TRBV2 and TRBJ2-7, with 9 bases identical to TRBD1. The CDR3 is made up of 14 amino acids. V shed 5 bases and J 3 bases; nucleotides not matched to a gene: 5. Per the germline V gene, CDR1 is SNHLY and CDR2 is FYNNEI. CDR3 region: CASSSGQGNYEQYF. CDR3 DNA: TGTGCCAGCAGTTCGGGACAGGGAAACTACGAGCAGTACTTC.

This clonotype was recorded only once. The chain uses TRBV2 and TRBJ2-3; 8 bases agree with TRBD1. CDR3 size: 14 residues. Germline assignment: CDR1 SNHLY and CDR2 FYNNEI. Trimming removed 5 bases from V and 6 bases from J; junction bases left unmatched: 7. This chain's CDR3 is CASSPGQGSDTQYF. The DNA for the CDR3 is TGTGCCAGCAGTCCCGGACAGGGTTCGGATACGCAGTATTTT.

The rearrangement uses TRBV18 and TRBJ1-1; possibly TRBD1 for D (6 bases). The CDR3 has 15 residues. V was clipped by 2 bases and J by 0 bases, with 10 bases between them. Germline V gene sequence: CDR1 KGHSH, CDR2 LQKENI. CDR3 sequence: CASSPFGDMNTEAFF. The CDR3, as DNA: TGTGCCAGCTCACCATTCGGGGACATGAACACTGAAGCTTTCTTT. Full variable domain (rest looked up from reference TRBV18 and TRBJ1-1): NAGVMQNPRHLVRRRGQEARLRCSPMKGHSHVYWYRQLPEEGLKFMVYLQKENIIDESGMPKERFSAEFPKEGPSILRIQQVVRGDSAAYFCASSPFGDMNTEAFFGQGTRLTVV.